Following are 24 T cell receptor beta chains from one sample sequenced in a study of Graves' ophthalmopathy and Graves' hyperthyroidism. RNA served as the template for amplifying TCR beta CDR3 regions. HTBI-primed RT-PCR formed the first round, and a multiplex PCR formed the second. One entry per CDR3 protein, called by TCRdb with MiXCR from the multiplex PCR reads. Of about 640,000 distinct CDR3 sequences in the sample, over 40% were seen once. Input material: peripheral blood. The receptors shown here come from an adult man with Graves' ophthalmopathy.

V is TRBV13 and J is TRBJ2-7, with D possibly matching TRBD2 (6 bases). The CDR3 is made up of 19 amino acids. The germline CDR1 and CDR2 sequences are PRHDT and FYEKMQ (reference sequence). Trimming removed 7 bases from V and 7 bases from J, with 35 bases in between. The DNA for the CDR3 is TGTGCCAGCACCAAGGCCGGAGGGGAAACTCTGACCCCAATTGGGGAGCAGTACTTC. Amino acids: CASTKAGGETLTPIGEQYF.

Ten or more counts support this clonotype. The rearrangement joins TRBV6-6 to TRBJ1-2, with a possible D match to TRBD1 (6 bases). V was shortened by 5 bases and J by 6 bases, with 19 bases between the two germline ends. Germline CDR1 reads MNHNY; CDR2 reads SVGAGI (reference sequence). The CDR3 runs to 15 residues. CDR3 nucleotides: TGTGCCAGCAGTCCCCATCCACAGGGTTTGCATGGCTACACCTTC. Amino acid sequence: CASSPHPQGLHGYTF.

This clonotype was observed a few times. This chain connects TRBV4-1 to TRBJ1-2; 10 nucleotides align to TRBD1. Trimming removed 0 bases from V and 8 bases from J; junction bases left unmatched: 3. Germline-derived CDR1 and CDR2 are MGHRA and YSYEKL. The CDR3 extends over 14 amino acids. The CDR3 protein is CASSQEDRGIGYTF. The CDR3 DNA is TGCGCCAGCAGCCAAGAGGACAGGGGGATCGGCTACACCTTC.

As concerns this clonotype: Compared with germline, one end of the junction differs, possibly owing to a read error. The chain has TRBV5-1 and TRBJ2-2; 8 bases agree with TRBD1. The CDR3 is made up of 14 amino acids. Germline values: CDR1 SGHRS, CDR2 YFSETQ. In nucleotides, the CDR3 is TGTGCCAGCAGTTTGGGACAGGTTGGCGGGGAGCTGTTTTTT. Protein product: CASSLGQVGGELFF.

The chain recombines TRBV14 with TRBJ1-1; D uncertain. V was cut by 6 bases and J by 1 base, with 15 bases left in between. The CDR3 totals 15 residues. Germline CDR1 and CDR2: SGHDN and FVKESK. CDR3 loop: CASSPDPNRNTEAFF. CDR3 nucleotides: TGTGCCAGCAGTCCAGACCCGAATCGGAACACTGAAGCTTTCTTT.

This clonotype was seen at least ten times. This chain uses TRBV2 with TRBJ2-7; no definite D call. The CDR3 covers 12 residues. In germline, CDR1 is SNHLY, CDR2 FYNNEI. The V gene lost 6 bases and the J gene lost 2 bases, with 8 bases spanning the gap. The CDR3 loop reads CASRDGPYEQYF. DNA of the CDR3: TGTGCCAGCAGAGACGGCCCCTACGAGCAGTACTTC.

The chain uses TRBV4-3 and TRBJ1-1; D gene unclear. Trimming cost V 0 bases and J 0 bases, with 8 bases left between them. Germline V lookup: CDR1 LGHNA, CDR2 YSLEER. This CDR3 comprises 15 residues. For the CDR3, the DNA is TGCGCCAGCAGCCAAGACCACACAGTGAACACTGAAGCTTTCTTT. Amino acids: CASSQDHTVNTEAFF.

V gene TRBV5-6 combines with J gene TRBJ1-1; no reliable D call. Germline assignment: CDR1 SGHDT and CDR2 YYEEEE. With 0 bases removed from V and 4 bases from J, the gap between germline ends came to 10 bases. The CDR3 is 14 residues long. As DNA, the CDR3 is TGTGCCAGCAGCTTGGCAGAGAGGGCCACTGAAGCTTTCTTT. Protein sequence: CASSLAERATEAFF.

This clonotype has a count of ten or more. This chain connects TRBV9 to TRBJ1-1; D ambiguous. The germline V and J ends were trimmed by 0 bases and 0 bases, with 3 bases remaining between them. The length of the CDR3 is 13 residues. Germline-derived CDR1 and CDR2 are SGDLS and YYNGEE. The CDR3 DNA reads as TGTGCCAGCAGCGTAGGGATGAACACTGAAGCTTTCTTT. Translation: CASSVGMNTEAFF.

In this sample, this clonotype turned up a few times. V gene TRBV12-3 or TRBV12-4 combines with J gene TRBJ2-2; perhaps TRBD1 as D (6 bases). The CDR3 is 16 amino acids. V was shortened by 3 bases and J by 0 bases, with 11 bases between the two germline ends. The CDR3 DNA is TGTGCCAGCAGTTTGGGACAAAGAGCGAACACCGGGGAGCTGTTTTTT. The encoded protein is CASSLGQRANTGELFF.

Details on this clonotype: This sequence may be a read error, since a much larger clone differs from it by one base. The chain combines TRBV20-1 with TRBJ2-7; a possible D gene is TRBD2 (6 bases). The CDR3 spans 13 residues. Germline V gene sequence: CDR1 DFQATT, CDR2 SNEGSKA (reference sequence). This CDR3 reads CSARSGSDYGQYF. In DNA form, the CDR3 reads TGCAGTGCTAGGAGCGGGTCAGACTACGGGCAGTACTTC.

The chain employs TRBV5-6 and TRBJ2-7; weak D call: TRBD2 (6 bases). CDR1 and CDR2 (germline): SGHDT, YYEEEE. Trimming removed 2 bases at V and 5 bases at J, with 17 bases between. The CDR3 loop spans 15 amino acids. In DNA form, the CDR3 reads TGTGCCAGCAGCTTTGGTCTAGCGAATAGCGACGAGCAGTACTTC. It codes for CASSFGLANSDEQYF.

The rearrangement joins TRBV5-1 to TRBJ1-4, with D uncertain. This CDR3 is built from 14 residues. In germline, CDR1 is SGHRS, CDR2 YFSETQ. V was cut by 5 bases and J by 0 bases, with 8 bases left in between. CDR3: CASRPLATNEKLFF. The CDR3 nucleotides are TGCGCCAGCAGACCGCTCGCAACTAATGAAAAACTGTTTTTT.

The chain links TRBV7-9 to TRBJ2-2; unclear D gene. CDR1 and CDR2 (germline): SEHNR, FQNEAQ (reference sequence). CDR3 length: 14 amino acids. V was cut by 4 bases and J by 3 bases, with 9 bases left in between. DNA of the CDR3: TGTGCCAGCAGCTCCGTGACCTACACCGGGGAGCTGTTTTTT. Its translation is CASSSVTYTGELFF.

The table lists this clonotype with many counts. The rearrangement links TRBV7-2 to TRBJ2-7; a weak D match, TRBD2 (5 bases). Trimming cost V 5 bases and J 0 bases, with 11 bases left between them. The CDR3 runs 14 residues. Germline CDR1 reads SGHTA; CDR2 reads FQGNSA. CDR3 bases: TGTGCCAGCAGCATTAGCGTAAGCTCCTACGAGCAGTACTTC. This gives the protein CASSISVSSYEQYF.

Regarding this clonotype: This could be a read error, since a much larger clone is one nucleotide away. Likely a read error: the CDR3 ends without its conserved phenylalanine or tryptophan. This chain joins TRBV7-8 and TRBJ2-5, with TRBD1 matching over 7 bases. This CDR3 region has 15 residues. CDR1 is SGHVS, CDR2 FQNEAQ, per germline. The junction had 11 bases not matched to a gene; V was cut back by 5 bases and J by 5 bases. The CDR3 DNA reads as TGTGCCAGCAGCCAAGGGGAAGGGGGCACGGAGACCCAGTACGTC. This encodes CASSQGEGGTETQYV.

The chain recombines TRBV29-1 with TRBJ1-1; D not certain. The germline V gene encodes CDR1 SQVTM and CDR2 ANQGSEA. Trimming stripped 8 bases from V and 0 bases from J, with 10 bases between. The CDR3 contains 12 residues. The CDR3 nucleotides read TGCAGCTTTCCAGGCATGAACACTGAAGCTTTCTTT. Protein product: CSFPGMNTEAFF. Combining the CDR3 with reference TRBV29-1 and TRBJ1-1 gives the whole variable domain SAVISQKPSRDICQRGTSLTIQCQVDSQVTMMFWYRQQPGQSLTLIATANQGSEATYESGFVIDKFPISRPNLTFSTLTVSNMSPEDSSIYLCSFPGMNTEAFFGQGTRLTVV.

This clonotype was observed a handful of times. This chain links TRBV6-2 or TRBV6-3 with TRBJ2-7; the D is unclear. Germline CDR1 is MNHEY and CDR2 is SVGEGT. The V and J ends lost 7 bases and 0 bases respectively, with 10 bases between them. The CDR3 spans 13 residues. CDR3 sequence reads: CASKTSISYEQYF. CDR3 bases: TGTGCCAGCAAGACTTCTATCTCCTACGAGCAGTACTTC.

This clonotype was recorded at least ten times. The CDR3 DNA follows: TGTGCCAGCAGCACAGGGATTGGGGCCAACGTCCTGACTTTC. Protein product: CASSTGIGANVLTF. The V gene is TRBV7-9, the J gene TRBJ2-6; weak D call: TRBD1 (6 bases). The CDR3 spans 14 residues. Trimming cost V 5 bases and J 3 bases, with 8 bases left between them. The germline gives CDR1 SEHNR, CDR2 FQNEAQ (reference sequence).

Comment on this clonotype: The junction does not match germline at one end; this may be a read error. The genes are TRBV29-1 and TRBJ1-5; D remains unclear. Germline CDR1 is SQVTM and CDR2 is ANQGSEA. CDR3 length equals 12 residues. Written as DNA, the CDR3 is TGCAGCGTTCAAGATAGCAATCAGCCCCAGCATTTT. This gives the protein CSVQDSNQPQHF.

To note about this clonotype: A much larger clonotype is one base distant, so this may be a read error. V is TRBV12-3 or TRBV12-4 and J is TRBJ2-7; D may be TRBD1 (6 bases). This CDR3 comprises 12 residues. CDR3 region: CASRRTDYEQCF. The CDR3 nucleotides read TGTGCCAGCAGGAGGACAGACTACGAGCAGTGCTTC.

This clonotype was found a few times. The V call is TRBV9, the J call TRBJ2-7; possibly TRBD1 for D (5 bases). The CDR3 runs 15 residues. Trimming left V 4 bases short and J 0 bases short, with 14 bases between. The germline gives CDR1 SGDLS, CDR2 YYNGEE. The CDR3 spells CASSQFQGSSYEQYF. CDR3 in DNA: TGTGCCAGCAGCCAATTTCAGGGTAGCTCCTACGAGCAGTACTTC.

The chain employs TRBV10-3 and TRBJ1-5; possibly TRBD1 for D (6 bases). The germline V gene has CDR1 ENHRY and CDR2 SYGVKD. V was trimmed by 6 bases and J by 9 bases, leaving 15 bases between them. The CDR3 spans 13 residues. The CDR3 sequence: CAISHWTAWPQHF. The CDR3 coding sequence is TGTGCCATCAGCCATTGGACAGCATGGCCCCAGCATTTT.

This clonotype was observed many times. CDR3 residues: CASSSDRVFMNTEAFF. CDR3 nucleotides: TGTGCCAGCAGCTCGGACAGGGTTTTTATGAACACTGAAGCTTTCTTT. The chain has TRBV7-2 and TRBJ1-1, with TRBD1 matching 8 bases. V lost 4 bases, J lost 0 bases, and 7 bases stayed unmatched. CDR1 SGHTA and CDR2 FQGNSA come from the germline V gene. There are 16 residues in the CDR3.